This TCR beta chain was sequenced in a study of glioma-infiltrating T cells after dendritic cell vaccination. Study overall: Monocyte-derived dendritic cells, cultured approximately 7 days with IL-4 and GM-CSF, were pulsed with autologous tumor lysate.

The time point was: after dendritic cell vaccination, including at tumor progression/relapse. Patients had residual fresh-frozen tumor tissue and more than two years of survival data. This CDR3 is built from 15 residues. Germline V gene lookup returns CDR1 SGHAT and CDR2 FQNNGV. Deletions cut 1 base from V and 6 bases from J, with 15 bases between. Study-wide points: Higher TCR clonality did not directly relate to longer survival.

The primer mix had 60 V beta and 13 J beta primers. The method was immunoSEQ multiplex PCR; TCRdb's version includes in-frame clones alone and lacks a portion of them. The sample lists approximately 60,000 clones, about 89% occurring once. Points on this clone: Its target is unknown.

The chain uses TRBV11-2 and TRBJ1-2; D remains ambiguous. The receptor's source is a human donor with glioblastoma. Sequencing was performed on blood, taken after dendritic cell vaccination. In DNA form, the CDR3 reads TGTGCCAGCAGCTTAGTGGCGGTAAATTCGGATGGCTACACCTTC. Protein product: CASSLVAVNSDGYTF.